This T cell receptor beta chain was sequenced in a study of cytomegalovirus exposure and HLA in healthy donors. TCRdb keeps only in-frame clones here, not all; method: immunoSEQ multiplex PCR. The sample includes about 160,000 clones, 84% of them seen just once. General observations from the study: Overall, about 160 TCR beta chains were annotated as cytomegalovirus-associated.

This CDR3 spans 15 amino acids. The V and J ends lost 3 bases and 0 bases respectively, with 13 bases between them. The germline CDR1 and CDR2 sequences are SGHRS and YFSETQ. With regard to this clone: Its matching antigen is unknown.

The chain combines TRBV5-1 with TRBJ2-7; the D gene is possibly TRBD1 (6 bases). The receptor comes from a man under 40 in good health and CMV-seropositive. The specimen was PBMCs. CDR3 amino acids: CASSWGQGSSYEQYF. CDR3 DNA sequence: TGCGCCAGCAGCTGGGGGCAGGGGAGCTCCTACGAGCAGTACTTC.